This T cell receptor beta chain was recorded in a study of CD8 T cells in ankylosing spondylitis. Study-level points and caveats: Roughly 8 highly homologous variants made up a TCR beta motif that seemed to typify ankylosing spondylitis blood.

TCRdb passed the 5' RACE reads through MiXCR, listing each CDR3 protein once. The sample carries about 750,000 distinct CDR3 sequences, about 20% recorded once. Note on this clonotype: Antigen unknown.

This CDR3 has 14 amino acids. The V end was cut by 4 bases, the J end by 5 bases, with 14 bases between. The sequenced sample consisted of blood, either unsorted or a sorted T cell fraction (not recorded which). The chain joins TRBV12-3 or TRBV12-4 to TRBJ1-1; D possibly corresponds to TRBD1 (6 bases). The sequence derives from a male donor with ankylosing spondylitis. CDR3 DNA: TGTGCCAGCAGTTCTCAAAAACAGGGAACTGAAGCTTTCTTT. Its protein is CASSSQKQGTEAFF.